These 5 T cell receptor beta chains were all obtained from the same sample, sequenced in a study of early stage breast cancer tumors (dated by TCRdb to between 2016 and 2019). Preparation of the library involved the immunoSEQ multiplex PCR assay. TCRdb re-hosts the immuneACCESS table, in-frame sequences only. Its copies lack some clones; in the studies checked, an unresolved V gene accounts for under half of them, and the cause for the rest is not known. Across this sample there are 25,000 to 35,000 clones, with around three fifths seen only once. 8% to 10% of the sample comes from the top ten. The sample consisted of breast tumor tissue. These receptors originate from a person aged 50-59 years with breast cancer.

A few counts support this clone. The genes are TRBV29-1 and TRBJ2-1, with 7 positions matching TRBD1. The CDR3 length is 13 residues. The germline V gene encodes CDR1 SQVTM and CDR2 ANQGSEA. The trim removed 5 bases at V and 1 base at J, leaving 2 bases unmatched. DNA of the CDR3: TGCAGCGTTCCGGGACAGTCCTACAATGAGCAGTTCTTC. Residues: CSVPGQSYNEQFF.

This clone was counted a few times. The chain couples TRBV12-2 to TRBJ2-1. TRBV12-2 is deemed a pseudogene. CDR3 length: 15 residues. CDR3 residues: CASRLGDGLDNEQFF. CDR3 nucleotide sequence: TGTGCAAGTCGCCTAGGGGACGGTTTAGACAATGAGCAGTTCTTC.

V gene TRBV7-2 combines with J gene TRBJ2-1; D gene ambiguous. Between the trimmed V and J ends, which lost 5 bases and 8 bases, there was a span of 16 bases. The CDR3 has 14 amino acids. CDR1 is SGHTA, CDR2 FQGNSA, per germline. The CDR3 DNA reads TGTGCCAGCAGCCCGTCATGGGGTTCCCATGAGCAGTTCTTC. Translation gives CASSPSWGSHEQFF.

The chain links TRBV15 to TRBJ1-1; 9 bases are a match to TRBD1. With V trimmed by 4 bases and J by 3 bases, 9 bases remained unmatched. This CDR3 contains 16 residues. Looked up from germline, CDR1 is LNHNV and CDR2 is YYDKDF (reference sequence). The CDR3 DNA reads as TGTGCCACCAGCACACCGGGACAGGGTCCCGACACTGAAGCTTTCTTT. This translates into CATSTPGQGPDTEAFF.

This chain joins TRBV6-1 and TRBJ1-1; TRBD1 is a possible D gene (6 bases). Germline V CDR1 and CDR2: MNHNS, SASEGT. Trimming stripped 2 bases from V and 4 bases from J, with 14 bases between. The CDR3 extends over 15 amino acids. The CDR3 loop is CASSEQGQKGTEAFF. CDR3 in DNA: TGTGCCAGCAGTGAACAAGGACAGAAGGGCACTGAAGCTTTCTTT.